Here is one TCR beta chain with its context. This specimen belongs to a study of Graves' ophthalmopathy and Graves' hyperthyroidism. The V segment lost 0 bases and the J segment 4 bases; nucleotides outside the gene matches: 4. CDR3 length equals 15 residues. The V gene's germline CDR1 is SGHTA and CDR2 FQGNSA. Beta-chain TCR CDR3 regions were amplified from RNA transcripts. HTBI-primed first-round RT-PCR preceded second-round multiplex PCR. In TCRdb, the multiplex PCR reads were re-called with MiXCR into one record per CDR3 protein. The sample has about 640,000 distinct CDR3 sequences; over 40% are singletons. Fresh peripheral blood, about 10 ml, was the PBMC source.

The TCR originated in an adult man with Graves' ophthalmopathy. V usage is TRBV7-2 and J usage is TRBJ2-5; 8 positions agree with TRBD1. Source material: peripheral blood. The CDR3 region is CASSLAPGGVETQYF. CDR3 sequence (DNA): TGTGCCAGCAGCTTAGCGCCAGGGGGCGTAGAGACCCAGTACTTC.